Following are 25 T cell receptor beta chains from one sample sequenced in a study of CD8 T cells in ankylosing spondylitis. Study outcomes and limitations: It appeared that ankylosing spondylitis blood was characterized by a TCR beta motif of roughly 8 highly homologous variants.

TCRdb reprocessed the 5' RACE reads with MiXCR, giving one entry per CDR3 protein. The sample records approximately 540,000 distinct CDR3 sequences, roughly 13% being singletons. Their antigens are not known. The sample taken for sequencing was blood, either unsorted or a sorted T cell fraction (not recorded which). These receptor sequences come from a male donor with ankylosing spondylitis.

The sample holds many counts of this clonotype. The chain links TRBV5-1 to TRBJ2-5, with D perhaps being TRBD1 or TRBD2 (5 bases each). Looked up from germline, CDR1 is SGHRS and CDR2 is YFSETQ. CDR3 length: 14 amino acids. V dropped 6 bases and J dropped 3 bases, with 15 bases sitting between them. CDR3 loop: CASTSGQGEETQYF. As DNA, the CDR3 is TGCGCCAGCACCTCGGGGCAGGGAGAAGAGACCCAGTACTTC.

Ten or more counts support this clonotype. The chain joins TRBV11-2 to TRBJ2-1; D is unclear. The CDR3 totals 14 residues. The germline V gene encodes CDR1 SGHAT and CDR2 FQNNGV. Trimming took 5 bases from V and 7 from J, leaving 15 bases between them. The CDR3 loop reads CASSSPRKSNEQFF. The CDR3 DNA sequence: TGTGCCAGCAGCAGCCCTAGAAAATCGAATGAGCAGTTCTTC.

This clonotype was counted between two and nine times. The gene calls are TRBV29-1 and TRBJ2-3; 7 bases line up with TRBD2. CDR3 length equals 16 residues. Trimming cost V 6 bases and J 3 bases; bases outside gene matches: 15. Germline values: CDR1 SQVTM, CDR2 ANQGSEA. The CDR3 nucleotides read TGCAGCGTCCGCGGGAGTATGTCGCTGGGGACAGATACGCAGTATTTT. It specifies CSVRGSMSLGTDTQYF.

This sequence joins TRBV5-1 and TRBJ2-1; 8 positions match TRBD1. The CDR3 covers 16 residues. Germline V lookup: CDR1 SGHRS, CDR2 YFSETQ. J gave up 5 bases and V 2 bases, and 9 bases lay outside the gene matches. In nucleotides, the CDR3 is TGCGCCAGCAGCTTAACAGGGGGACTGGGCAACAATGAGCAGTTCTTC. Protein: CASSLTGGLGNNEQFF.

This clonotype was found a few times. V usage is TRBV5-6 and J usage is TRBJ2-5; D not resolved. This CDR3 comprises 13 residues. Trimming cost V 1 base and J 1 base, with 5 bases left between them. Germline V lookup: CDR1 SGHDT, CDR2 YYEEEE. This chain's CDR3 is CASSLWVQETQYF. The CDR3 bases are TGTGCCAGCAGCTTGTGGGTCCAAGAGACCCAGTACTTC.

This clonotype was observed at least ten times. The rearrangement links TRBV20-1 to TRBJ2-5, with D perhaps being TRBD1 or TRBD2 (5 bases each). The CDR3 is 14 residues long. V gave up 1 base and J gave up 5 bases, with 14 bases separating them. Germline values: CDR1 DFQATT, CDR2 SNEGSKA (reference sequence). The CDR3 DNA follows: TGCAGTGCTAGAGCGGCCGGGGCACGGGAGACCCAGTACTTC. This translates into CSARAAGARETQYF.

This chain uses TRBV28 with TRBJ2-7; 9 positions agree with TRBD1. The CDR3 runs to 16 residues. Germline V gene lookup returns CDR1 MDHEN and CDR2 SYDVKM. Trimming removed 3 bases from V and 3 bases from J; junction bases left unmatched: 9. CDR3: CASSFAGQGRIYEQYV. CDR3 coding DNA: TGTGCCAGCAGTTTCGCGGGACAGGGTCGTATCTACGAGCAGTACGTC.

The sample holds a few counts of this clonotype. This chain joins TRBV5-1 and TRBJ2-4; D unclear. The CDR3 covers 16 residues. Trimming removed 2 bases at V and 0 bases at J, with 12 bases between. The germline V gene has CDR1 SGHRS and CDR2 YFSETQ. CDR3 bases: TGCGCCAGCAGCTTACCCACATCCGAAGCCAAAAACATTCAGTACTTC. Its translation is CASSLPTSEAKNIQYF.

Here the CDR3 DNA reads TGCGCCAGCAGCCAGCCCACAGGCACCAACGTCCTGACTTTC. It codes for CASSQPTGTNVLTF. The chain recombines TRBV4-1 with TRBJ2-6, with D tentatively TRBD1 (5 bases). Germline V gene sequence: CDR1 MGHRA, CDR2 YSYEKL. CDR3 length: 14 amino acids. Trimming pared 3 bases from V and 8 bases from J, leaving 11 bases between.

This clonotype was found many times. The chain recombines TRBV7-7 with TRBJ2-5, with D possibly being TRBD1 or TRBD2 (7 bases each). Germline values: CDR1 SSHAT, CDR2 FNYEAQ (reference sequence). This CDR3 is 15 amino acids long. V lost 5 bases, J lost 4 bases, and 17 bases lay in between. The CDR3 spells CASSINRGGLETQYF. The CDR3 coding sequence is TGTGCCAGCAGCATCAACAGGGGAGGGTTAGAGACCCAGTACTTC.

The chain joins TRBV5-6 to TRBJ2-1, with 8 positions matching TRBD1. Germline assignment: CDR1 SGHDT and CDR2 YYEEEE. CDR3 length: 12 residues. V trimming: 4 bases; J trimming: 9 bases; junction bases outside the gene matches: 3. DNA of the CDR3: TGTGCCAGCAGCAAACAGGGGGGTGAGCAGTTCTTC. It specifies CASSKQGGEQFF.

The V and J genes are TRBV10-3 and TRBJ2-1; 12 nucleotides agree with TRBD2. The V and J ends lost 7 bases and 5 bases, in that order; junction bases with no gene match: 6. The CDR3 is 15 residues long. Germline V gives CDR1 ENHRY, CDR2 SYGVKD. The CDR3 DNA reads TGTGCCATCAAGCGGACTAGCGGGACGAACAATGAGCAGTTCTTC. Translating it yields CAIKRTSGTNNEQFF.

This clonotype occurred a few times. The chain links TRBV7-9 to TRBJ2-1; D is ambiguous. This CDR3 comprises 15 residues. Germline values: CDR1 SEHNR, CDR2 FQNEAQ (reference sequence). The V end was cut by 2 bases, the J end by 6 bases, with 14 bases between. Here the CDR3 reads CASSLIKGQSNEQFF. CDR3 bases: TGTGCCAGCAGCTTAATAAAAGGGCAGTCCAATGAGCAGTTCTTC.

This clonotype was counted a few times. V gene TRBV7-9 combines with J gene TRBJ2-7, with 11 bases lining up with TRBD2. Germline V gene data show CDR1 as SEHNR and CDR2 as FQNEAQ (reference sequence). This CDR3 is built from 14 residues. Trimming removed 5 bases from V and 7 bases from J; junction bases left unmatched: 7. CDR3 nucleotides: TGTGCCAGCAGCCCACCGACTAGCGGGAATGAGCAGTACTTC. This translates into CASSPPTSGNEQYF.

The chain recombines TRBV2 with TRBJ2-2; the D is unclear. V lost 3 bases, J lost 6 bases, and 5 bases lay in between. CDR1 is SNHLY, CDR2 FYNNEI, per germline. The CDR3 is 12 amino acids. CDR3 DNA sequence: TGTGCCAGCAGTGAGGCGGCCGGGGAGCTGTTTTTT. Amino acids: CASSEAAGELFF.

There are a few counts of this clonotype. The chain recombines TRBV3-1 with TRBJ1-3; D gene uncertain. The length of the CDR3 is 14 residues. CDR1 is LGHDT, CDR2 YNNKEL, per germline (reference sequence). V was shortened by 11 bases and J by 0 bases, with 14 bases between the two germline ends. The CDR3 region is CASQGQGSGNTIYF. The CDR3 DNA sequence: TGTGCCTCCCAAGGCCAAGGCTCTGGAAACACCATATATTTT. The variable domain in full, completed from reference TRBV3-1 and TRBJ1-3, reads DTAVSQTPKYLVTQMGNDKSIKCEQNLGHDTMYWYKQDSKKFLKIMFSYNNKELIINETVPNRFSPKSPDKAHLNLHINSLELGDSAVYFCASQGQGSGNTIYFGEGSWLTVV.

At least ten counts were recorded for this clonotype. CDR3 DNA: TGCAGCGTTAGCGGGAGGGCCAGCTACGAGCAGTACTTC. It yields the protein CSVSGRASYEQYF. This chain connects TRBV29-1 to TRBJ2-7; 10 positions match TRBD2. CDR1 is SQVTM and CDR2 is ANQGSEA in the germline V gene. This CDR3 is 13 amino acids long. The junction had 4 bases not matched to a gene; V was cut back by 5 bases and J by 3 bases.

In its sample, this clonotype was seen many times. V gene TRBV18 combines with J gene TRBJ2-2; unclear D gene. Germline V gives CDR1 KGHSH, CDR2 LQKENI. V was clipped by 5 bases and J by 1 base, with 8 bases between them. The CDR3 contains 14 residues. CDR3 sequence reads: CASSNIGNTGELFF. For the CDR3, the DNA is TGTGCCAGCTCAAACATCGGGAACACCGGGGAGCTGTTTTTT.

This clonotype was detected many times. The J gene is TRBJ2-3, the V gene TRBV20-1, with D possibly TRBD1 on 6 matching bases. Trimming cost V 6 bases and J 1 base, with 17 bases left between them. The germline V gene encodes CDR1 DFQATT and CDR2 SNEGSKA (reference sequence). The CDR3 runs to 15 residues. The CDR3 region has the DNA TGCAGTGCCCCGCGAGGGGGTCTCGGCACAGATACGCAGTATTTT. This codes for CSAPRGGLGTDTQYF.

This clonotype was counted a few times. The rearrangement joins TRBV11-3 to TRBJ2-3; 8 bases are shared with TRBD1. The junction had 2 bases not matched to a gene; V was cut back by 3 bases and J by 0 bases. CDR1 SGHNT and CDR2 YENEEA come from the germline V gene. The CDR3 has 15 residues. The CDR3 nucleotides read TGTGCCAGCAGCTTCGGACAGGGAAGCACAGATACGCAGTATTTT. Translation: CASSFGQGSTDTQYF. The whole variable domain, filled in from reference TRBV11-3 and TRBJ2-3, reads EAGVVQSPRYKIIEKKQPVAFWCNPISGHNTLYWYLQNLGQGPELLIRYENEEAVDDSQLPKDRFSAERLKGVDSTLKIQPAELGDSAVYLCASSFGQGSTDTQYFGPGTRLTVL.

The V gene is TRBV18, the J gene TRBJ2-3, with 7 bases matching TRBD1. The V segment lost 3 bases and the J segment 2 bases; nucleotides outside the gene matches: 5. The CDR3 sequence is 15 residues long. Germline V lookup: CDR1 KGHSH, CDR2 LQKENI. For the CDR3, the DNA is TGTGCCAGCTCACCCGACAGGGAGCCCACAGATACGCAGTATTTT. This codes for CASSPDREPTDTQYF.

This clonotype was seen only a few times. This chain links TRBV20-1 with TRBJ2-3; D perhaps matches TRBD1 (6 bases). CDR1 and CDR2 from the germline V gene are DFQATT and SNEGSKA (reference sequence). Trimming took off 4 bases at V and 4 bases at J, with 12 bases between the two ends. The CDR3 totals 13 residues. In DNA, the CDR3 is TGCAGTGCTACCCGACAGGAACCAGATACGCAGTATTTT. This sequence encodes CSATRQEPDTQYF.

The CDR3 loop is CSARDSGSGTDTQYF. The CDR3 DNA sequence: TGCAGTGCTAGGGATAGCGGGAGCGGCACAGATACGCAGTATTTT. The rearrangement joins TRBV20-1 to TRBJ2-3; the match to TRBD2 covers 9 bases. Germline CDR1 reads DFQATT; CDR2 reads SNEGSKA (reference sequence). Trimming cost V 3 bases and J 1 base; bases outside gene matches: 5. CDR3 length: 15 amino acids.

This clonotype was detected only a few times. The rearrangement uses TRBV4-2 and TRBJ2-3, with 12 bases that match TRBD2. The length of the CDR3 is 18 residues. Germline V gene lookup returns CDR1 LGHNA and CDR2 YNFKEQ. V lost 1 base and J lost 4; bases outside the gene matches: 9. CDR3 sequence: CASSQALRLAGEADTQYF. The CDR3 DNA follows: TGTGCCAGCAGCCAAGCGTTGAGACTAGCGGGAGAAGCAGATACGCAGTATTTT.

The table lists this clonotype with a few counts. The CDR3: CSASRTSGHTDTQYF. The DNA of the CDR3 is TGCAGTGCTAGTAGGACTAGCGGCCACACAGATACGCAGTATTTT. V is TRBV20-1 and J is TRBJ2-3; TRBD2 matches at 10 bases. V lost 3 bases to trimming and J lost 2 bases; unmatched junction nucleotides: 5. In germline, CDR1 is DFQATT, CDR2 SNEGSKA (reference sequence). The CDR3 runs to 15 residues.